This T cell receptor beta chain was found in a study of shared clonotypes between healthy human individuals. Study-wide context: Serving as donors were two women and a few men, whose ages spanned 18 to 49. Points from the study as a whole: Non-shared clonotypes had lower generation probabilities than those shared by all four donors. The study generally estimated greater richness for naive than memory subsets.

Method: immunoSEQ multiplex PCR; TCRdb's copy keeps in-frame clones and lacks some. The table includes around 1.1 million clones, roughly 74% detected once. As concerns this clone: Its target is not known.

Per the germline V gene, CDR1 is SGHTA and CDR2 is FQGNSA. Trimming left V 0 bases short and J 0 bases short, with 12 bases between. The CDR3 is 16 amino acids. The V call is TRBV7-2, the J call TRBJ2-7; D not certain. Input material: memory CD4+ T cells from PBMCs. Stated subset: CD45RA-negative fraction. The receptor comes from a man aged 18 to 30 in good health. Some clones in this sample may be carry-over from other donors' samples. CDR3 loop: CASSLALPTSSYEQYF. The CDR3 coding sequence is TGTGCCAGCAGCTTAGCGCTGCCGACCAGCTCCTACGAGCAGTACTTC. Looking up the rest from reference TRBV7-2 and TRBJ2-7 gives the full variable domain: GAGVSQSPSNKVTEKGKDVELRCDPISGHTALYWYRQSLGQGLEFLIYFQGNSAPDKSGLPSDRFSAERTGGSVSTLTIQRTQQEDSAVYLCASSLALPTSSYEQYFGPGTRLTVT.